Listed below are T cell receptor beta chains from one sample, sequenced in a study of OX40 agonist ivuxolimab in advanced cancers. The method was immunoSEQ multiplex PCR; TCRdb's version includes in-frame clones alone and lacks a portion of them. The sample holds fewer than 120,000 clones, around 90% seen once. The sample consisted of CD4+ or CD8+ T cells sorted from blood, taken in a trial of the OX40 agonist ivuxolimab. These receptors all stem from an adult with an advanced solid tumor such as melanoma, head and neck, liver or kidney cancer. Both conserved end residues are part of each CDR3. The order of the fields is CDR3 protein, clone size, CDR3 length, V gene, D gene. D genes are given only for firm matches. Not every row has a clone size; where given, it reads once, few, many or a size class.

CDR3: CASSSDGGAGNQPQHF; size: NA; length: 16; V: TRBV5-6; D: NA
CDR3: CASSLDGGSAYEQYF; size: NA; length: 15; V: TRBV11-3; D: NA
CDR3: CASSAEAQGSPLHF; size: NA; length: 14; V: TRBV2; D: NA
CDR3: CASSLDAGAHNEQFF; size: NA; length: 15; V: TRBV5-4; D: NA
CDR3: CASSWTGRSWMNTEAFF; size: NA; length: 17; V: TRBV19; D: TRBD1
CDR3: CASSLVIGPNAYNEQFF; size: NA; length: 17; V: TRBV11-3; D: NA
CDR3: CASSLPEKNAQYF; size: once; length: 13; V: TRBV11-3; D: NA
CDR3: CASRGRGAWATDTQYF; size: few; length: 16; V: TRBV28; D: NA
CDR3: CASRDQSGTGPYEQYF; size: few; length: 16; V: TRBV19; D: TRBD1
CDR3: CASSQDPGGLRTGELFF; size: NA; length: 17; V: TRBV4-2; D: TRBD1
CDR3: CARSRTGAYEQYF; size: NA; length: 13; V: TRBV2; D: TRBD1
CDR3: CASSQEWTDTQYF; size: NA; length: 13; V: TRBV4-2; D: NA
CDR3: CASSLDSNTGELFF; size: NA; length: 14; V: TRBV4-2; D: NA
CDR3: CASQGQRNTGELFF; size: NA; length: 14; V: TRBV18; D: TRBD1
CDR3: CASSLYGNTEAFF; size: NA; length: 13; V: TRBV11-3; D: NA
CDR3: CASSVAGSRLWKHHIF; size: NA; length: 16; V: TRBV9; D: NA
CDR3: CASSLVELGEQFF; size: NA; length: 13; V: TRBV5-4; D: NA
CDR3: CASSSDVYGYTF; size: NA; length: 12; V: TRBV18; D: NA
CDR3: CASTGTAYEQYF; size: NA; length: 12; V: TRBV28; D: TRBD1
CDR3: CASSAPFSYEQYF; size: few; length: 13; V: TRBV2; D: NA
CDR3: CATSFAGLGQETQYF; size: NA; length: 15; V: TRBV15; D: NA
CDR3: CASSLYAYNEQFF; size: NA; length: 13; V: TRBV27; D: NA
CDR3: CASPSRGRYNEQFF; size: NA; length: 14; V: TRBV30; D: NA